This TCR beta chain stems from a study of blood T cells in healthy people across ages. Notes on the study in general: Diversity estimates drawn from one million T cells were deemed underestimates.

Each sample yielded at least 7 million isolated PBMCs. Germline V gene data show CDR1 as MNHEY and CDR2 as SMNVEV (reference sequence). This CDR3 has 15 residues. The V end was cut by 2 bases, the J end by 4 bases, with 14 bases between. This clonotype was observed a few times. What it binds is not known. Primed by a sample-barcoded 5' primer and a J-beta primer mix, a second PCR proceeded for about 6 to 11 cycles. MiXCR, run by TCRdb on the 5' RACE reads, gives a single entry per CDR3 protein. The sample lists 1.5 million to 2 million distinct CDR3 sequences; 28% were seen once. The rearrangement joins TRBV27 to TRBJ1-1, with D tentatively TRBD1 (5 bases). The sample consisted of blood. This TCR was sampled from a woman aged 25 to 39 in good health. CDR3 residues: CASSLNLGGGTEAFF. CDR3 nucleotides: TGTGCCAGCAGTTTAAACTTGGGGGGTGGCACTGAAGCTTTCTTT.